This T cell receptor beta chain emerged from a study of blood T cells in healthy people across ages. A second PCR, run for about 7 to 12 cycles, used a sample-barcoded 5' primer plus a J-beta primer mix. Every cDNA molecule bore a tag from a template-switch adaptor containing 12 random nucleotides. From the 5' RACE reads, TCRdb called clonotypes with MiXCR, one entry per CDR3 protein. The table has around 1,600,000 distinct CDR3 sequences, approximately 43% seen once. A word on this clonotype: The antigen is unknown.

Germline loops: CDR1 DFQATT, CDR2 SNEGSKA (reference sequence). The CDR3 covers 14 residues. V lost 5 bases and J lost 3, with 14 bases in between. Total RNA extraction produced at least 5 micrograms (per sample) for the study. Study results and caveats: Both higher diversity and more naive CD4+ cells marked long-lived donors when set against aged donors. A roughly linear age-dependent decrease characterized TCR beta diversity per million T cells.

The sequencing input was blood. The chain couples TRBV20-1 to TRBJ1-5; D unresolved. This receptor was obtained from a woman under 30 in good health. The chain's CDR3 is CSADDQYINQPQHF. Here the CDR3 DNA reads TGCAGTGCTGACGATCAATACATCAATCAGCCCCAGCATTTT.